This T cell receptor (beta chain) was captured in a study of T cell responses to AZD1222 COVID-19 vaccine (dated by TCRdb to 2020 to 2023). Study-level background: AZD1222 recipients with second doses at about 4 weeks or about 12 weeks were pooled, because spike-specific TCR depth and breadth did not differ between schedules. Trial participants were enrolled by age into subgroups of 18-55, 56-69 and 70-plus years, and approximately 150, 30 and 60 TCR-sequenced participants, respectively, were included in these subgroups. A total of approximately 240 trial participants underwent TCR sequencing, of whom 207 had received two doses of AZD1222 and about 25 had received two doses of the MenACWY control vaccine.

V and J lose 5 bases and 7 bases, and a span of 18 bases separates them. Reading from cysteine to phenylalanine, the CDR3 counts 16 amino acids. Only the CDR3 DNA stays, 48 bases, in frame from base 1. CDR1 MNHNY and CDR2 SVGAGI are derived from the germline V gene (reference sequence). Study-wide conclusions, independent of this receptor: A significant rise in spike-specific TCR breadth and depth was observed after two AZD1222 doses relative to day 0 and relative to MenACWY recipients. Vaccine-associated CD4 TCRs spanned the whole spike protein, with dominant responses in regions 160-218 and 743-854. Participants were mostly white British and included more females than males, and it was suggested by the authors that clonal diversity may have been underestimated. The 56-69-year group was small, and its depth increase did not reach significance, likely because of low power. Nearly half of unique spike-specific TCRs reportedly recognized epitopes outside regions mutated in the B.1.351 and B.1.1.7 variants. Only six AZD1222 recipients were SARS-CoV-2 seropositive at baseline, limiting conclusions about previously exposed vaccinees. No day 14 peak-response samples were available, so repertoires were characterized only after the peak T cell response.

The CDR3 regions of human TCRbeta chains were analyzed by immunosequencing. The paper's data handling went like this. Repertoire TCRs were matched against a reference library of SARS-CoV-2-specific TCRs generated with the MIRA antigen-specificity platform. Breadth was defined as the fraction of unique TCRs that were SARS-CoV-2-associated. Depth was defined as the fraction of total T cells that were SARS-CoV-2-associated. Using the MIRA data, every spike-specific TCR was mapped to the spike region that the TCR reacted to and assigned to either a CD4 or a CD8 class. Log10-transformed breadth and depth values were compared by one-way ANOVA with Sidak's multiple comparisons tests. What TCRdb holds here is the immuneACCESS table cut down to in-frame rearrangements. Part of the clones is not present; checked against another copy, under half of the missing clones reflect an unresolved V gene, and the others are unexplained. Clonal size and the V and J genes are those of that table, whereas D and trimming came from the DNA. In this sample the table shows about 150,000 clones, 91% of which occur a single time. Of the sample, more than 1.2% falls within the top ten clones.

This clone turned up a few times. No antigen is known for it. Base qualities were left out, and no much larger clone turns up one base away. In the paper's terms, the time point label means: baseline before first vaccination. The vaccinee samples were drawn from two UK trials, COV001 and COV002, one of which was a single-blind randomized controlled phase 2/3 trial testing AZD1222 (ChAdOx1 nCoV-19) in healthy adults. For TCRbeta chain sequencing, PBMC samples were collected from trial participants at day 0 and at day 28 after the second dose. This clonotype was sampled from an adult in good health. Recombination linked TRBV6-6 to TRBJ1-6; the D gene is perhaps TRBD1, from 6 matching bases. Sequenced here: peripheral blood, sampled on day 0 of AZD1222 vaccination. The base sequence is TGTGCCAGCAGTCCCCAGGACAGACGGACCAATTCACCCCTCCACTTT. It translates as CASSPQDRRTNSPLHF.